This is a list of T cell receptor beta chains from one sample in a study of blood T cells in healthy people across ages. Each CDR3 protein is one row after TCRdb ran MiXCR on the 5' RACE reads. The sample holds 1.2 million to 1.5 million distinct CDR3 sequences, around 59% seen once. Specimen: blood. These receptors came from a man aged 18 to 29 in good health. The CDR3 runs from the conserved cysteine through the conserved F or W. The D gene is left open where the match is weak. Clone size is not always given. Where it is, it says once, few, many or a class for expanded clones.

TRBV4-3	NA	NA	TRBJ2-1	TGCGCCAGCAGCCAAGATGGGACCGAGAACAATGAGCAGTTCTTC	CASSQDGTENNEQFF
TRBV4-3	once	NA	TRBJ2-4	TGCGCCAGCAGCCAAGAAACTTCCACCATTCAGTACTTC	CASSQETSTIQYF
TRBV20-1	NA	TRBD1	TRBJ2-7	TGCAGTGCTAGAGTGGACAGGGCCGCGGAGCAGTACTTC	CSARVDRAAEQYF
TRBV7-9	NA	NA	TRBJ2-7	TGTGCCAGCAGCCCTGTTCCCGGGACGGAGAGCTCCTACGAGCAGTACTTC	CASSPVPGTESSYEQYF
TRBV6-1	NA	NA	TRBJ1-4	TGTGCCAGCAGTGTCAGGGGTGAGGCGGAAAAACTGTTTTTT	CASSVRGEAEKLFF
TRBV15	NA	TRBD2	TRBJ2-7	TGTGCCACCACTCCGACTAGCGGATACTACAATGAGCAGTACTTC	CATTPTSGYYNEQYF
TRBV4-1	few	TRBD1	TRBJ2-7	TGCGCCAGCAGCCACGCCGGGACAGGGTACGAGCAGTACTTC	CASSHAGTGYEQYF
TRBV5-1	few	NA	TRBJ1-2	TGCGCCAGCAGCCCCTTGGGGGGGAACGGCTACACCTTC	CASSPLGGNGYTF
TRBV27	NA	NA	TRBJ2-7	TGTGCCAGCAGTTTATCGGGGCGGGCAGGCCCCTACGAGCAGTACTTC	CASSLSGRAGPYEQYF
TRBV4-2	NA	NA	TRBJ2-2	TGTGCCAGCAGCCAAGATTCAGGGTGGACCGGGGAGCTGTTTTTT	CASSQDSGWTGELFF
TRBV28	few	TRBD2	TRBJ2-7	TGTGCCAGCACTCCTAGCGGACCTCGGGAGCAGTACTTC	CASTPSGPREQYF
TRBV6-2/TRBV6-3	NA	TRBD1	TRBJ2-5	TGTGCCAGCAGTTACCGCGTCGGGACAGGGAACATAGAGACCCAGTACTTC	CASSYRVGTGNIETQYF
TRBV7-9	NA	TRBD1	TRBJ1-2	TGTGCCAGCAGCTCCCCGGACAGGGCTCGCGGCTACACCTTC	CASSSPDRARGYTF
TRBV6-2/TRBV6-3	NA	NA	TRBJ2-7	TGTGCCAGCAGTACCGCAGTAGCCCCTTCAAACTACGAGCAGTACTTC	CASSTAVAPSNYEQYF
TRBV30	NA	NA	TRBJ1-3	TGTGCCTGGTACAGGACGGGATCTGGAAACACCATATATTTT	CAWYRTGSGNTIYF
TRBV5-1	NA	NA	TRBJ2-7	TGCGCCAGCAGCTCCTGGACTATGGGGCCCACTAGGGCCTACGAGCAGTACTTC	CASSSWTMGPTRAYEQYF
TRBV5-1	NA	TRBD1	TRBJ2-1	TGCGCCAGCAGCTTCGCCGACAGGGGTTTTTTGAATGAGCAGTTCTTC	CASSFADRGFLNEQFF
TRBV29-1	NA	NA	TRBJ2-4	TGCAGCGTTGGTTTTGGGCGTGCCAAAAACATTCAGTACTTC	CSVGFGRAKNIQYF
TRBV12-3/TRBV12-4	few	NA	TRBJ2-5	TGTGCCAGCACCTCTACCTTTGACGGGCAAGAGACCCAGTACTTC	CASTSTFDGQETQYF
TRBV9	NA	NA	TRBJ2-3	TGTGCCAGCAGCGGATCAAAAAACACAGATACGCAGTATTTT	CASSGSKNTDTQYF
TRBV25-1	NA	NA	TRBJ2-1	TGTGCCAGCAGTACTATGACAGGGCGGGGCAATGAGCAGTTCTTC	CASSTMTGRGNEQFF
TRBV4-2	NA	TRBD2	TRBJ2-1	TGTGCCAGCAGCCCCCAGACTAGCGGGGGGGCCTATGAGCAGTTCTTC	CASSPQTSGGAYEQFF
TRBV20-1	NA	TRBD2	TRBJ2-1	TGCAGCGCACGGAGCGGGATCTACAATGAGCAGTTCTTC	CSARSGIYNEQFF
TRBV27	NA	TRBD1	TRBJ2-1	TGTGCCAGCAGTACCTTCGGACAGGAGAGCTCCTACAATGAGCAGTTCTTC	CASSTFGQESSYNEQFF
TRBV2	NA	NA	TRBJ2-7	TGTGCCAGCAGTGAAGGAGCAGGGGACGTATATGAGCAGTACTTC	CASSEGAGDVYEQYF
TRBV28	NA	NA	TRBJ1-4	TGTGCCAGCAAAGTGGTCTCGGTTTCCCCGGCGTCCGATAATGAAAAACTGTTTTTT	CASKVVSVSPASDNEKLFF
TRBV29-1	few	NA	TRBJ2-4	TGCAGCGTAACGGAAAACATTCAGTACTTC	CSVTENIQYF
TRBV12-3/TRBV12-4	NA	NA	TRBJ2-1	TGTGCCAGCAGTAGGAACAGGCTTAATGAGCAGTTCTTC	CASSRNRLNEQFF
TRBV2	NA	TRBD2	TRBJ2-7	TGTGCCAGCAGGGCAAGCGGGGGCCTAATCTACGAGCAGTACTTC	CASRASGGLIYEQYF
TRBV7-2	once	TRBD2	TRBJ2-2	TGTGCCAGCAGCGTGACTAGCGGGGGGAGCACCGGGGAGCTGTTTTTT	CASSVTSGGSTGELFF
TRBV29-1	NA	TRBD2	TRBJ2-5	TGCAGCGTTGAAGATCGGTTTAGCGGGAGCGGGGAGACCCAGTACTTC	CSVEDRFSGSGETQYF
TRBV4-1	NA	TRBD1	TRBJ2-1	TGCGCCAGCAGCCAGATAACGACAGGGGAAAATGAGCAGTTCTTC	CASSQITTGENEQFF
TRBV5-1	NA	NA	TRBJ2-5	TGCGCCAGCAGCTTATTCAGGGGCCTTCAAGAGACCCAGTACTTC	CASSLFRGLQETQYF
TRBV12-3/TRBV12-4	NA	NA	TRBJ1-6	TGTGCCAGCAGTTTTGAGGTTGGTCTCGGAGACAGCTCTTCACCCCTCCACTTT	CASSFEVGLGDSSSPLHF
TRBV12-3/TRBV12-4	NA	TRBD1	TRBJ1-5	TGTGCCAGCAGGAGGGGACAGGGTCAGCCCCAGCATTTT	CASRRGQGQPQHF
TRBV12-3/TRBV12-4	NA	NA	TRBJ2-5	TGTGCCAGCAAAACAAGGGCAGAGACCCAGTACTTC	CASKTRAETQYF
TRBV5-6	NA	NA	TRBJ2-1	TGTGCCAGCAGCCCACTCCGGTCCTACAGTGAGCAGTTCTTC	CASSPLRSYSEQFF
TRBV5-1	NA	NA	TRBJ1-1	TGCGCCAGCAGCTTGCAGGTTGCCATGAACACTGAAGCTTTCTTT	CASSLQVAMNTEAFF
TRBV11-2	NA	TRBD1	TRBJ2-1	TGTGCCAGCACCTGGATGGGACAGGCCTTCAATGAGCAGTTCTTC	CASTWMGQAFNEQFF
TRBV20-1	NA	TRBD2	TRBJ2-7	TGCAGTGCTAGAGATCCAGCGGGGGGGCTGTACGAGCAGTACTTC	CSARDPAGGLYEQYF
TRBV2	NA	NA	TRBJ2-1	TGTGCCAGCGGACTGTTCAATGAGCAGTTCTTC	CASGLFNEQFF
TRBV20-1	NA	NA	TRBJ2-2	TGCAGTGCTAGAGGGGGGTGGGGGGCAGCGAACACCGGGGAGCTGTTTTTT	CSARGGWGAANTGELFF
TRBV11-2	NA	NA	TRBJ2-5	TGTGCCAGCAGCTTAGGAGTGGAGAAAGAGACCCAGTACTTC	CASSLGVEKETQYF
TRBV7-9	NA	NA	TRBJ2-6	TGTGCCAGCAGCCAGGCGACTGGGGCCAACGTCCTGACTTTC	CASSQATGANVLTF
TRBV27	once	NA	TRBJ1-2	TGTGCCAGCAGTTTATCGCACCTGTCCGTATATGGCTACACCTTC	CASSLSHLSVYGYTF
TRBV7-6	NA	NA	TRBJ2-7	TGTGCCAGCAGCTTAGGGGACTCTGTCTACGAGCAGTACTTC	CASSLGDSVYEQYF
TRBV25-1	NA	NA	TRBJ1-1	TGTGCCAGCAGTGAAATCGGGGGTCGAAAGAACACTGAAGCTTTCTTT	CASSEIGGRKNTEAFF
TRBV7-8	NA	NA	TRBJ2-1	TGTGCCAGCAGCTTAGACAGGGGAGGTATATTTCTAGAGCAGTTCTTC	CASSLDRGGIFLEQFF
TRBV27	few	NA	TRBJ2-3	TGTGCCAGCATCTATAGACAGGCAGCCTCCTATGCAGATACGCAGTATTTT	CASIYRQAASYADTQYF
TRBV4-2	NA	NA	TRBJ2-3	TGTGCCAGCAGCCCCGCGAGGGGGGACACAGATACGCAGTATTTT	CASSPARGDTDTQYF
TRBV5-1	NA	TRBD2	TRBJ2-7	TGCGCCATCCTTAGCGGGACTCCCCCGGAGCAGTACTTC	CAILSGTPPEQYF
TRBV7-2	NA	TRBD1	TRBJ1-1	TGTGCCAGCAGCTTAGGGGGGATGGGGACAGGGGACACTGAAGCTTTCTTT	CASSLGGMGTGDTEAFF
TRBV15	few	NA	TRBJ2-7	TGTGCCACCAGCAGAAAGATAGGGGCTTACGAGCAGTACTTC	CATSRKIGAYEQYF
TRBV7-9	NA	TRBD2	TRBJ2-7	TGTGCCAGCAGCTACCTGACTAGCGGGGGGACCTACGAGCAGTACTTC	CASSYLTSGGTYEQYF
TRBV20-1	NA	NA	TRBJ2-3	TGCAGTGCTAGAGATTCAGATACGCAGTATTTT	CSARDSDTQYF
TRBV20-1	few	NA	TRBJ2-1	TGCAGTGCTAACGGGAACAATGAGCAGTTCTTC	CSANGNNEQFF
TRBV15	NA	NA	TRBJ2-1	TGTGCCACCAGCACAGGTGGAGGTAGCGGTAATGAGCAGTTCTTC	CATSTGGGSGNEQFF